These 29 T cell receptor beta chains were all obtained from the same sample, sequenced in a study of T cell repertoires in cytomegalovirus infection. TCRdb re-analysed the reads in MiXCR, keeping a single row per CDR3 protein. The data show approximately 500,000 distinct CDR3 sequences, about 11% seen once. The sequenced material came from PBMCs. Receptor source: a human donor in good health (CMV status not recorded). Some clones in this sample may be carry-over from other donors' samples.

This clonotype was observed a handful of times. This chain uses TRBV10-3 with TRBJ2-7; 9 bases fit TRBD1. The CDR3 is made up of 13 amino acids. CDR1 is ENHRY, CDR2 SYGVKD, per germline. J lost 4 bases, V lost 10 bases, and 8 bases had no gene match. The CDR3 loop reads CATGGTGSYEQYF. In nucleotides, the CDR3 is TGTGCCACCGGGGGGACAGGGTCGTACGAGCAGTACTTC.

The V gene is TRBV19, the J gene TRBJ1-2, with no clear D. CDR1 and CDR2 (germline): LNHDA, SQIVND (reference sequence). The CDR3 is made up of 14 amino acids. The V end was cut by 3 bases, the J end by 4 bases, with 12 bases between. The CDR3 bases are TGTGCCAGTAGTATTAACGGGGAAAGCTATGGCTACACCTTC. It is translated as CASSINGESYGYTF.

This clonotype appeared many times. This chain joins TRBV7-8 and TRBJ2-5; TRBD2 aligns across 7 bases. The V and J ends lost 2 bases and 6 bases, in that order; junction bases with no gene match: 15. This CDR3 comprises 17 residues. Germline V CDR1 and CDR2: SGHVS, FQNEAQ. CDR3 protein: CASSLNSGGGIGKTQYF. CDR3 nucleotides: TGTGCCAGCAGCTTAAATTCGGGGGGAGGGATTGGAAAGACCCAGTACTTC.

The table lists this clonotype with a few counts. The chain employs TRBV12-3 or TRBV12-4 and TRBJ2-7; D unresolved. V lost 6 bases and J 9 bases, leaving 18 bases between the germline ends. The CDR3 extends over 13 amino acids. The CDR3 coding sequence is TGTGCCAGCAGCCCCGTTGGCCAACCCCCGCAGTACTTC. It specifies CASSPVGQPPQYF.

Ten or more counts support this clonotype. The V gene is TRBV29-1, the J gene TRBJ2-5; D gene ambiguous. CDR1 and CDR2 from the germline V gene are SQVTM and ANQGSEA. The CDR3 extends over 12 amino acids. Trimming removed 4 bases from V and 3 bases from J, with 9 bases in between. The CDR3 reads CSVGVGKETQYF. DNA for the CDR3: TGCAGCGTTGGAGTGGGAAAAGAGACCCAGTACTTC.

This clonotype was seen ten or more times. This sequence joins TRBV3-1 and TRBJ1-6; D gene unclear. The CDR3 sequence is 20 residues long. The germline CDR1 and CDR2 sequences are LGHDT and YNNKEL (reference sequence). Trimming stripped 0 bases from V and 0 bases from J, with 18 bases between. The CDR3, as DNA: TGTGCCAGCAGCCAAGAAGCCAAGTCATACATCAGCTCCTATAATTCACCCCTCCACTTT. Its protein product is CASSQEAKSYISSYNSPLHF.

In its sample, this clonotype was seen many times. The chain recombines TRBV12-3 or TRBV12-4 with TRBJ1-1; D is ambiguous. The CDR3 consists of 12 residues. Trimming removed 2 bases from V and 7 bases from J, with 8 bases in between. CDR3 in amino acids: CASSLSVSEAFF. In DNA, the CDR3 is TGTGCCAGCAGTTTAAGTGTTAGTGAAGCTTTCTTT.

This clonotype was seen ten or more times. This sequence joins TRBV7-9 and TRBJ2-1; D perhaps matches TRBD1 (6 bases). V shed 5 bases and J shed 9 bases, with 29 bases lying between them. Germline V lookup: CDR1 SEHNR, CDR2 FQNEAQ (reference sequence). The CDR3 totals 18 residues. CDR3 sequence reads: CASSPGTLWTGHLSEQFF. For the CDR3, the DNA is TGTGCCAGCAGCCCCGGGACCCTTTGGACGGGACATCTCAGTGAGCAGTTCTTC.

The chain couples TRBV20-1 to TRBJ2-3; D is undetermined. CDR1 is DFQATT and CDR2 is SNEGSKA in the germline V gene (reference sequence). V was cut by 1 base and J by 0 bases, with 5 bases left in between. The CDR3 is 13 residues long. CDR3 in DNA: TGCAGTGCTAGAGGCGTAAGCACAGATACGCAGTATTTT. It is translated as CSARGVSTDTQYF.

This clonotype has at least ten counts. This chain uses TRBV3-1 with TRBJ2-7; no firm D call. The germline gives CDR1 LGHDT, CDR2 YNNKEL (reference sequence). The CDR3 has 11 amino acids. Trimming pared 1 base from V and 13 bases from J, leaving 11 bases between. In nucleotides, the CDR3 is TGTGCCAGCAGCCAAGGGGCCCTAAGATACTTC. Translation gives CASSQGALRYF.

V gene TRBV12-5 combines with J gene TRBJ2-3, with D maybe TRBD1 (5 bases). V dropped 6 bases and J dropped 1 base, with 5 bases sitting between them. The CDR3 loop spans 12 amino acids. The germline V gene encodes CDR1 LGHNT and CDR2 FRNRAP. CDR3: CASGGRTDTQYF. The CDR3 nucleotides read TGTGCTAGTGGGGGGCGCACAGATACGCAGTATTTT.

Many counts were recorded for this clonotype. V is TRBV12-3 or TRBV12-4 and J is TRBJ2-7; 10 bases line up with TRBD2. The V and J ends lost 5 bases and 5 bases, in that order; junction bases with no gene match: 15. The CDR3 contains 17 residues. The CDR3 DNA reads as TGTGCCAGCAGTCCTCCACTCACTAGCGGGATCTTTGACGAGCAGTACTTC. Protein product: CASSPPLTSGIFDEQYF.

This CDR3 reads CASSRLTSGTDTQYF. The DNA for the CDR3 is TGCGCCAGCAGCCGACTGACTAGCGGCACAGATACGCAGTATTTT. V is TRBV5-1 and J is TRBJ2-3; 8 bases map to TRBD2. With 4 bases clipped from V and 1 base from J, the junction kept 5 bases outside the gene matches. The V gene's germline CDR1 is SGHRS and CDR2 YFSETQ. The CDR3 runs to 15 residues.

A few counts support this clonotype. This rearrangement joins TRBV20-1 to TRBJ1-2, with D perhaps TRBD1 (6 bases). The CDR3 extends over 14 amino acids. Germline CDR1 is DFQATT and CDR2 is SNEGSKA (reference sequence). With 3 bases removed from V and 0 bases from J, the gap between germline ends came to 11 bases. CDR3 sequence reads: CSARTGSSNYGYTF. DNA of the CDR3: TGCAGTGCTAGGACAGGTAGCTCTAACTATGGCTACACCTTC.

The sample holds many counts of this clonotype. This rearrangement joins TRBV6-5 to TRBJ1-1; tentatively, D is TRBD1 (6 bases). Germline-derived CDR1 and CDR2 are MNHEY and SVGAGI. The CDR3 is made up of 16 amino acids. V was pared by 2 bases and J by 0 bases, with 13 bases between. The CDR3 sequence is CASSYDWTVMNTEAFF. CDR3 bases: TGTGCCAGCAGTTACGATTGGACAGTTATGAACACTGAAGCTTTCTTT.

This clonotype has just a few counts. The CDR3 protein is CSVGTGEGYEQYF. The CDR3 bases are TGCAGCGTGGGGACAGGGGAAGGCTACGAGCAGTACTTC. This chain joins TRBV29-1 and TRBJ2-7, with 10 bases matching TRBD1. Germline loops: CDR1 SQVTM, CDR2 ANQGSEA. This CDR3 is built from 13 residues. J gave up 3 bases and V 6 bases, and 5 bases lay outside the gene matches.

This chain links TRBV6-1 with TRBJ1-4; D not resolved. CDR3 length equals 15 residues. The V and J ends lost 4 bases and 0 bases respectively, with 9 bases between them. The germline gives CDR1 MNHNS, CDR2 SASEGT. The CDR3 is CASSAQRATNEKLFF. CDR3 in DNA: TGTGCCAGCAGTGCTCAGAGGGCAACTAATGAAAAACTGTTTTTT.

This chain uses TRBV28 with TRBJ1-4, with D tentatively TRBD1 (5 bases). CDR1 and CDR2 from the germline V gene are MDHEN and SYDVKM. The CDR3 sequence is 14 residues long. Trimming stripped 3 bases from V and 8 bases from J, with 13 bases between. Here the CDR3 DNA reads TGTGCCAGCAGTTTCAGCAAGGGGAGAGAAAAACTGTTTTTT. The encoded protein is CASSFSKGREKLFF.

This clonotype was counted ten times or more. The chain recombines TRBV28 with TRBJ1-1, with 8 bases identical to TRBD1. This CDR3 contains 13 residues. Unmatched junction bases numbered 6, after V lost 5 bases and J lost 7 bases. The germline V gene has CDR1 MDHEN and CDR2 SYDVKM. The CDR3 sequence: CASSLTGGGEAFF. The CDR3 bases are TGTGCCAGCAGTCTTACAGGGGGGGGTGAAGCTTTCTTT.

The sample holds a few counts of this clonotype. The rearrangement links TRBV20-1 to TRBJ1-5, with TRBD1 matching 9 bases. Germline V lookup: CDR1 DFQATT, CDR2 SNEGSKA (reference sequence). This CDR3 region has 13 residues. Germline trimming cut 6 bases from V and 5 bases from J; bases unmatched to any gene: 5. The chain's CDR3 is CSANRQGDQPQHF. CDR3 nucleotide sequence: TGCAGTGCGAACCGACAGGGGGATCAGCCCCAGCATTTT.

This clonotype was recorded at least ten times. The rearrangement links TRBV7-9 to TRBJ1-5, with 7 bases aligning to TRBD1. Germline CDR1 SEHNR, CDR2 FQNEAQ (reference sequence). Unmatched junction bases numbered 9, after V lost 2 bases and J lost 8 bases. The CDR3 spans 15 residues. CDR3 loop: CASSLLGQAGEPQHF. The CDR3 DNA reads TGTGCCAGCAGCTTACTTGGACAGGCCGGGGAGCCCCAGCATTTT.

This clonotype was observed at least ten times. The V call is TRBV11-1, the J call TRBJ2-1; D uncertain. The CDR3 extends over 15 amino acids. Trimming removed 1 base at V and 3 bases at J, with 10 bases between. Germline CDR1 is SGHAT and CDR2 is FQDESV (reference sequence). The CDR3 DNA is TGTGCCAGCAGCTTAGGTATTAACGACTACAATGAGCAGTTCTTC. It codes for CASSLGINDYNEQFF.

This clonotype was seen many times. The rearrangement uses TRBV29-1 and TRBJ2-6, with unresolved D. CDR3 length equals 14 residues. Per the germline V gene, CDR1 is SQVTM and CDR2 is ANQGSEA. V gave up 6 bases and J gave up 1 base, with 10 bases separating them. The CDR3 spells CSVLTFSGANVLTF. CDR3 DNA: TGCAGCGTCCTAACGTTTTCTGGGGCCAACGTCCTGACTTTC.

There are many counts of this clonotype. The chain links TRBV5-1 to TRBJ1-6; D gene unclear. This CDR3 comprises 14 residues. Germline CDR1 SGHRS, CDR2 YFSETQ. Trimming took 4 bases from V and 8 from J, leaving 13 bases between them. The CDR3 DNA is TGCGCCAGCAGCGGAGACGGTCAGGATTCACCCCTCCACTTT. It codes for CASSGDGQDSPLHF.

Only a few counts were recorded for this clonotype. V usage is TRBV5-1 and J usage is TRBJ2-1; maybe TRBD2 (5 bases). The V end was cut by 4 bases, the J end by 8 bases, with 13 bases between. CDR1 SGHRS and CDR2 YFSETQ come from the germline V gene. The CDR3 consists of 13 residues. For the CDR3, the DNA is TGCGCCAGCAGCCCATCTAGCCTCGATGAGCAGTTCTTC. Its translation: CASSPSSLDEQFF.

This clonotype was detected many times. V and J are TRBV7-2 and TRBJ2-7, with D possibly matching TRBD1 (5 bases). V was pared by 2 bases and J by 2 bases, with 10 bases between. From germline, CDR1 is SGHTA and CDR2 FQGNSA. CDR3 length: 14 residues. The CDR3 sequence: CASSLRTSPYEQYF. The CDR3 DNA reads TGTGCCAGCAGCTTACGGACATCTCCCTACGAGCAGTACTTC.

This clonotype appeared a single time. The J gene is TRBJ2-3, the V gene TRBV28, with D perhaps TRBD2 (6 bases). Trimming cost V 5 bases and J 2 bases, with 20 bases left between them. CDR1 is MDHEN and CDR2 is SYDVKM in the germline V gene. The CDR3 has 17 amino acids. The CDR3 protein is CASSLPAEGPNTDTQYF. The CDR3 DNA reads as TGTGCCAGCAGTCTACCAGCGGAGGGGCCGAACACAGATACGCAGTATTTT.

This clonotype was seen repeatedly, ten times or more. CDR3: CASSIGLAGGRRTDTQYF. The CDR3 DNA is TGTGCCAGCAGCATAGGACTAGCGGGGGGCCGACGCACAGATACGCAGTATTTT. V and J are TRBV5-6 and TRBJ2-3; 14 bases are a match to TRBD2. The germline gives CDR1 SGHDT, CDR2 YYEEEE. CDR3 length equals 18 residues. J gave up 1 base and V 4 bases, and 8 bases lay outside the gene matches.

This clonotype was seen at least ten times. The chain employs TRBV7-3 and TRBJ2-3; D may match TRBD1 or TRBD2 (6 bases each). This CDR3 spans 17 amino acids. Trimming left V 4 bases short and J 0 bases short, with 17 bases between. Germline values: CDR1 SGHTA, CDR2 FQGTGA. CDR3 in amino acids: CASSSYGGRESTDTQYF. CDR3 DNA: TGTGCCAGCAGCTCGTACGGGGGCAGGGAAAGCACAGATACGCAGTATTTT. The full variable domain, with the rest looked up from reference TRBV7-3 and TRBJ2-3, is GAGVSQTPSNKVTEKGKYVELRCDPISGHTALYWYRQSLGQGPEFLIYFQGTGAADDSGLPNDRFFAVRPEGSVSTLKIQRTERGDSAVYLCASSSYGGRESTDTQYFGPGTRLTVL.